What follows is one T cell receptor beta chain and its context. The data are from a study of early T cells in non-severe SARS-CoV-2 infection. The wider study: The input, bulk RNA from unsorted whole blood, was sequenced, and chains were unpaired.

TCRdb recomputed calls from the 5' RACE reads with MiXCR, one row per CDR3 protein. This sample has some 91,000 distinct CDR3 sequences; approximately 11% occur once, and the top ten carry under 5%. This TCR was sampled from an adult who was a healthcare worker with PCR-confirmed SARS-CoV-2 infection or an uninfected control (not recorded which). This sample comprised whole blood, obtained at baseline.

The CDR3 here is CASSLAQGSSGNTIYF. CDR3 nucleotide sequence: TGTGCCAGCAGCTTGGCACAGGGTTCCTCTGGAAACACCATATATTTT. The gene calls are TRBV7-8 and TRBJ1-3; D possibly corresponds to TRBD1 (6 bases). Germline V CDR1 and CDR2: SGHVS, FQNEAQ. CDR3 length equals 16 residues. The germline V and J ends were trimmed by 3 bases and 0 bases, with 12 bases remaining between them.